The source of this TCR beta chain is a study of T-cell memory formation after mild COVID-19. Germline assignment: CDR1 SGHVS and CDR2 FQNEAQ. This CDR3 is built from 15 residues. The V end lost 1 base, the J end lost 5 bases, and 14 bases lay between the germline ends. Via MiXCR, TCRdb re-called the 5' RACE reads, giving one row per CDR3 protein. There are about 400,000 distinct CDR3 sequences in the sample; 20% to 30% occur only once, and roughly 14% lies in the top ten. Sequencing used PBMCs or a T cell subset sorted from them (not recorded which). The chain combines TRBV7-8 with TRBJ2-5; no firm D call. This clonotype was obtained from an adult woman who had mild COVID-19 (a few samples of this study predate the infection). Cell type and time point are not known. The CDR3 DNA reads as TGTGCCAGCAGCTTAGAAGGTGCCTCCTGGGAGACCCAGTACTTC. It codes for CASSLEGASWETQYF.